There are a few counts of the clone carrying this TCR beta chain. The germline V gene encodes CDR1 SGHTA and CDR2 FQGNSA. The germline V and J ends were trimmed by 5 bases and 2 bases, with 13 bases remaining between them. The CDR3 runs 14 residues. A second PCR, run for roughly 7 to 11 cycles, used a sample-barcoded 5' primer plus a J-beta primer mix. TCRdb analysed the 5' RACE reads with MiXCR anew, one entry per CDR3 protein. The sample carries roughly 1.7 million distinct CDR3 sequences, roughly 30% recorded once. The data derive from a study of blood T cells in healthy people across ages. The sequence came from a woman aged 25 to 39 in good health. Sequenced material: blood. The rearrangement joins TRBV7-2 to TRBJ2-7; the D gene could be TRBD1 or TRBD2 (5 bases each). CDR3 amino acids: CASSHGGIPYEQYF. CDR3 sequence (DNA): TGTGCCAGCAGCCATGGGGGAATCCCCTACGAGCAGTACTTC.